What follows describes a single T cell receptor beta chain. MiXCR, run by TCRdb on the 5' RACE reads, gives a single entry per CDR3 protein. The table records approximately 70,000 distinct CDR3 sequences, roughly a tenth of them present only once. This sample was taken from a study of early T cells in non-severe SARS-CoV-2 infection. The TCR was taken from an adult who was a healthcare worker with PCR-confirmed SARS-CoV-2 infection or an uninfected control (not recorded which). The source material was whole blood, sampled at baseline.

The CDR3 coding sequence is TGTGCCAGCAGCTCCGGGCGGACTAGCGGGGGCAATGAGCAGTTCTTC. This sequence encodes CASSSGRTSGGNEQFF. This rearrangement joins TRBV5-4 to TRBJ2-1; 13 bases are shared with TRBD2. Germline V gene data show CDR1 as SGHNT and CDR2 as YYREEE (reference sequence). V lost 3 bases to trimming and J lost 6 bases; unmatched junction nucleotides: 6. This CDR3 has 16 amino acids.